This T cell receptor beta chain was sequenced in a study of blood T cell repertoires in COVID-19. Study as a whole: The samples span acute and convalescent COVID-19 from the United States, Italy and Spain. T cells, B-cell-depleted T cells, or PBMCs provided the cDNA or gDNA that served as material.

The CDR3 is 15 residues long. J was trimmed by 5 bases and V by 4 bases; bases with no gene match: 4. Germline CDR1 and CDR2: MNHEY and SMNVEV (reference sequence). Original processing methods: Estimated nucleated cell counts came from reference gene primer amplification. Clones were read by immunoSEQ multiplex PCR, and TCRdb kept only the in-frame ones, dropping some. V, J and clone size are taken as reported in that table, and D and trimming were inferred from the DNA itself. The sample consists of approximately 72,000 clones, roughly 86% of them appearing once. This TCR was sampled from a woman in her sixties with acute or convalescent COVID-19. The V and J genes are TRBV27 and TRBJ2-3; 12 bases map to TRBD2. Sequenced material: peripheral blood. CDR3 coding DNA: TGTGCCAGCAGTTGGACTAGCGGGGCCAGAGATACGCAGTATTTT. This sequence encodes CASSWTSGARDTQYF.